The 28 T cell receptor beta chains below come from one sample, sequenced in a study of shared clonotypes between healthy human individuals. Clones were read by immunoSEQ multiplex PCR, and TCRdb kept only the in-frame ones, dropping some. The sample carries more than 400,000 clones, 95% to 97% recorded once. The sample consisted of naive CD4+ T cells sorted from blood. As to subset: CD45RA+ positively selected. Receptors were obtained from a woman younger than 45 in good health.

The J gene is TRBJ2-3, the V gene TRBV28; D may correspond to TRBD1 or TRBD2 (5 bases each). Trimming pared 4 bases from V and 4 bases from J, leaving 12 bases between. The germline gives CDR1 MDHEN, CDR2 SYDVKM. The CDR3 extends over 14 amino acids. CDR3 protein: CASSSGAPPDTQYF. The CDR3 nucleotides are TGTGCCAGCAGTTCCGGGGCGCCACCAGATACGCAGTATTTT.

The chain joins TRBV6-5 to TRBJ2-7, with TRBD1 matching 8 bases. This CDR3 spans 15 amino acids. Germline assignment: CDR1 MNHEY and CDR2 SVGAGI. V trimming: 0 bases; J trimming: 7 bases; junction bases outside the gene matches: 8. CDR3 residues: CASSYSIADREEQYF. CDR3 DNA: TGTGCCAGCAGTTACTCGATTGCGGACAGGGAGGAGCAGTACTTC.

The rearrangement uses TRBV23-1 and TRBJ1-3; 11 nucleotides agree with TRBD1. TRBV23-1 is flagged as an ORF with uncertain function. This CDR3 has 19 residues. With V trimmed by 0 bases and J by 0 bases, 7 bases remained unmatched. The CDR3 sequence is CASSQSDRGLIISGNTIYF. In nucleotides, the CDR3 is TGCGCCAGCAGTCAATCGGACAGGGGGCTAATTATCTCTGGAAACACCATATATTTT.

Note on this clone: This sample also contains other DNA sequences that code for the same CDR3. The chain couples TRBV5-1 to TRBJ2-2; no clear D. The V end lost 0 bases, the J end lost 6 bases, and 9 bases lay between the germline ends. There are 14 residues in the CDR3. CDR1 is SGHRS, CDR2 YFSETQ, per germline. CDR3 DNA: TGCGCCAGCAGCTTGGGGTTAGTGCCCGGGGAGCTGTTTTTT. Encoded protein: CASSLGLVPGELFF. Supplemented by reference TRBV5-1 and TRBJ2-2, the full variable domain reads KAGVTQTPRYLIKTRGQQVTLSCSPISGHRSVSWYQQTPGQGLQFLFEYFSETQRNKGNFPGRFSGRQFSNSRSEMNVSTLELGDSALYLCASSLGLVPGELFFGEGSRLTVL.

V and J are TRBV28 and TRBJ1-5; 9 nucleotides line up with TRBD1. Germline V gene data show CDR1 as MDHEN and CDR2 as SYDVKM. The CDR3 runs 16 residues. The trim removed 3 bases at V and 6 bases at J, leaving 9 bases unmatched. The CDR3 region has the DNA TGTGCCAGCAGTTTTTCGGGGACAGGGAATAGTCAGCCCCAGCATTTT. Translated: CASSFSGTGNSQPQHF. The complete variable domain, with remaining parts taken from reference TRBV28 and TRBJ1-5, reads DVKVTQSSRYLVKRTGEKVFLECVQDMDHENMFWYRQDPGLGLRLIYFSYDVKMKEKGDIPEGYSVSREKKERFSLILESASTNQTSMYLCASSFSGTGNSQPQHFGDGTRLSIL.

This chain links TRBV18 with TRBJ1-5; a possible D gene is TRBD1 (5 bases). CDR1 is KGHSH, CDR2 LQKENI, per germline. Trimming shortened V by 6 bases and J by 0 bases, and 12 bases separated the two germline ends. CDR3 length: 15 amino acids. This CDR3 is CASSSLDNSNQPQHF. DNA of the CDR3: TGTGCCAGCTCTTCCTTGGACAATAGCAATCAGCCCCAGCATTTT. The full variable domain, its missing parts supplied by reference TRBV18 and TRBJ1-5, is NAGVMQNPRHLVRRRGQEARLRCSPMKGHSHVYWYRQLPEEGLKFMVYLQKENIIDESGMPKERFSAEFPKEGPSILRIQQVVRGDSAAYFCASSSLDNSNQPQHFGDGTRLSIL.

This clone was found once. The V and J genes are TRBV11-2 and TRBJ1-1; D is ambiguous. Germline loops: CDR1 SGHAT, CDR2 FQNNGV. V was shortened by 2 bases and J by 4 bases, with 14 bases between the two germline ends. The CDR3 runs to 15 residues. CDR3 sequence reads: CASSLSMVAGTEAFF. The DNA of the CDR3 is TGTGCCAGCAGCTTATCTATGGTCGCAGGCACTGAAGCTTTCTTT.

The chain recombines TRBV7-9 with TRBJ1-2; 7 bases line up with TRBD1. The CDR3 length is 14 residues. V gave up 3 bases and J gave up 6 bases; unmatched junction bases: 7. Germline lookup yields CDR1 SEHNR and CDR2 FQNEAQ (reference sequence). In DNA form, the CDR3 reads TGTGCCAGCAGCTTGACAGGGCTAGCCCATGGCTACACCTTC. Its translation is CASSLTGLAHGYTF.

The chain is built from TRBV19 and TRBJ1-4; tentative D call: TRBD1 (6 bases). Germline V lookup: CDR1 LNHDA, CDR2 SQIVND (reference sequence). CDR3 length: 18 amino acids. The germline V and J ends were trimmed by 1 base and 8 bases, with 23 bases remaining between them. DNA of the CDR3: TGTGCCAGTAGTATAGCATGGGGGGCGAAAGGCGTCGTCGAAAAACTGTTTTTT. Its protein product is CASSIAWGAKGVVEKLFF.

The genes are TRBV6-6 and TRBJ2-5; no clear D. The CDR3 totals 12 residues. Trimming removed 8 bases at V and 3 bases at J, with 10 bases between. Germline V gene data show CDR1 as MNHNY and CDR2 as SVGAGI (reference sequence). CDR3 in amino acids: CASGRLEETQYF. CDR3 nucleotides: TGTGCCAGCGGTCGGCTCGAAGAGACCCAGTACTTC.

This chain joins TRBV5-5 and TRBJ2-5, with 12 nucleotides matching TRBD2. The trim removed 4 bases at V and 5 bases at J, leaving 9 bases unmatched. The germline V gene has CDR1 SGHKS and CDR2 YYEKEE (reference sequence). The CDR3 consists of 16 residues. The CDR3, as DNA: TGTGCCAGCAGCCCCGGACTAGCGGGGAGAGGGGAGACCCAGTACTTC. This translates into CASSPGLAGRGETQYF.

The chain uses TRBV19 and TRBJ1-2, with 10 bases fitting TRBD1. Germline-derived CDR1 and CDR2 are LNHDA and SQIVND (reference sequence). V trimming: 9 bases; J trimming: 5 bases; junction bases outside the gene matches: 9. The CDR3 spans 14 residues. CDR3 nucleotide sequence: TGTGCCAGCGGGTTAGGACAGGGGGTTTATGGCTACACCTTC. Amino acid sequence: CASGLGQGVYGYTF.

This chain links TRBV27 with TRBJ2-2, with 8 bases aligning to TRBD1. The CDR3 sequence is 15 residues long. CDR1 and CDR2 (germline): MNHEY, SMNVEV (reference sequence). Trimming took 8 bases from V and 6 from J; bases not matched to a gene: 11. CDR3 protein: CASATGPTGAGELFF. CDR3 nucleotides: TGTGCCAGCGCCACGGGACCGACAGGGGCCGGGGAGCTGTTTTTT.

The genes are TRBV13 and TRBJ1-5, with 7 bases that match TRBD1. Per the germline V gene, CDR1 is PRHDT and CDR2 is FYEKMQ (reference sequence). With V trimmed by 4 bases and J by 4 bases, 4 bases remained unmatched. The CDR3 extends over 14 amino acids. Written as DNA, the CDR3 is TGTGCCAGCAGCTCGGGACAGAGAAATCAGCCCCAGCATTTT. Encoded protein: CASSSGQRNQPQHF.

This clone has a single count. The chain links TRBV5-1 to TRBJ2-5; 7 nucleotides match TRBD2. The V gene's germline CDR1 is SGHRS and CDR2 YFSETQ. J gave up 5 bases and V 2 bases, and 6 bases lay outside the gene matches. The CDR3 covers 14 residues. The CDR3 nucleotides are TGCGCCAGCAGCTTTTCCGGGAGGAAGGAGACCCAGTACTTC. This codes for CASSFSGRKETQYF.

This chain links TRBV12-5 with TRBJ2-2; no clear D gene. Trimming took off 8 bases at V and 6 bases at J, with 10 bases between the two ends. Germline CDR1 LGHNT, CDR2 FRNRAP. CDR3 length: 12 residues. Written as DNA, the CDR3 is TGTGCTAGTTGCAAGTTTGCCGGGGAGCTGTTTTTT. Translating gives CASCKFAGELFF.

The sample holds one count of this clone. The chain employs TRBV10-2 and TRBJ1-5; D possibly corresponds to TRBD1 (6 bases). Germline V gene sequence: CDR1 WSHSY, CDR2 SAAADI. The CDR3 length is 16 residues. The V gene lost 5 bases and the J gene lost 5 bases, with 19 bases spanning the gap. The CDR3, as DNA: TGCGCCAGCAGTCCCTCCGGGGGCGCAGGGTATCAGCCCCAGCATTTT. Amino acids: CASSPSGGAGYQPQHF.

This chain links TRBV2 with TRBJ1-5, with D maybe TRBD1 (6 bases). The V gene lost 7 bases and the J gene lost 7 bases, with 11 bases spanning the gap. Per the germline V gene, CDR1 is SNHLY and CDR2 is FYNNEI. The length of the CDR3 is 12 residues. The CDR3 loop is CASKGGEQPQHF. The CDR3 region has the DNA TGTGCCAGCAAGGGGGGGGAACAGCCCCAGCATTTT.

The chain uses TRBV7-2 and TRBJ2-1, with TRBD2 as a possible D gene (5 bases). The CDR3 runs 15 residues. V gave up 2 bases and J gave up 4 bases, with 12 bases separating them. CDR1 is SGHTA and CDR2 is FQGNSA in the germline V gene. The CDR3: CASSLSMGDYNEQFF. The CDR3 bases are TGTGCCAGCAGCTTATCAATGGGAGATTACAATGAGCAGTTCTTC. Complete variable domain (other parts from reference TRBV7-2 and TRBJ2-1): GAGVSQSPSNKVTEKGKDVELRCDPISGHTALYWYRQSLGQGLEFLIYFQGNSAPDKSGLPSDRFSAERTGGSVSTLTIQRTQQEDSAVYLCASSLSMGDYNEQFFGPGTRLTVL.

This clone was recorded once. The V and J genes are TRBV30 and TRBJ2-3; 12 bases match TRBD2. CDR3 length: 16 residues. The J segment lost 2 bases and the V segment lost 4 bases, leaving 7 bases of the junction unmatched. CDR1 is GTSNPN and CDR2 is SVGIG in the germline V gene (reference sequence). The CDR3 DNA reads TGTGCCTGGACCATGGGACTAGCGGGTCTCACAGATACGCAGTATTTT. It specifies CAWTMGLAGLTDTQYF. The variable domain in full, with the rest retrieved from reference TRBV30 and TRBJ2-3, is SQTIHQWPATLVQPVGSPLSLECTVEGTSNPNLYWYRQAAGRGLQLLFYSVGIGQISSEVPQNLSASRPQDRQFILSSKKLLLSDSGFYLCAWTMGLAGLTDTQYFGPGTRLTVL.

The chain recombines TRBV19 with TRBJ2-1, with D perhaps matching TRBD1 or TRBD2 (5 bases each). The CDR3 has 15 amino acids. In germline, CDR1 is LNHDA, CDR2 SQIVND (reference sequence). Deletions cut 5 bases from V and 7 bases from J, with 18 bases between. CDR3 coding DNA: TGTGCCAGTAGTCCCAGGAGGCCAGGGAAGAATGAGCAGTTCTTC. It is translated as CASSPRRPGKNEQFF.

The CDR3 is CASSLATEETQYF. The CDR3 DNA follows: TGCGCCAGCAGCTTGGCTACAGAAGAGACCCAGTACTTC. This rearrangement joins TRBV5-1 to TRBJ2-5; D unclear. This CDR3 is built from 13 residues. Germline loops: CDR1 SGHRS, CDR2 YFSETQ. Trimming took 0 bases from V and 3 from J, leaving 6 bases between them.

This sequence joins TRBV28 and TRBJ2-3; D not certain. From germline, CDR1 is MDHEN and CDR2 SYDVKM. The V end was cut by 2 bases, the J end by 7 bases, with 7 bases between. This CDR3 is built from 12 residues. In DNA, the CDR3 is TGTGCCAGCAGTTTAAGTTTGAATACGCAGTATTTT. Translation: CASSLSLNTQYF.

The gene calls are TRBV28 and TRBJ1-1; the D gene is possibly TRBD1 (5 bases). The germline CDR1 and CDR2 sequences are MDHEN and SYDVKM. This CDR3 has 15 amino acids. Between the trimmed V and J ends, which lost 2 bases and 0 bases, there was a span of 10 bases. The CDR3 loop is CASSLTGTMNTEAFF. The CDR3 DNA sequence: TGTGCCAGCAGTTTAACAGGAACCATGAACACTGAAGCTTTCTTT.

Regarding this clone: Other nucleotide sequences in the sample specify the same CDR3. V is TRBV19 and J is TRBJ1-2; 10 bases are shared with TRBD1. V shed 7 bases, J shed 4 bases, and the junction held 3 bases outside the gene matches. The CDR3 has 13 amino acids. Germline assignment: CDR1 LNHDA and CDR2 SQIVND (reference sequence). This CDR3 reads CASTRTGGYGYTF. The DNA of the CDR3 is TGTGCCAGTACCCGGACAGGGGGCTATGGCTACACCTTC.

This chain uses TRBV6-1 with TRBJ1-2; D call uncertain. Germline V gene data show CDR1 as MNHNS and CDR2 as SASEGT. The CDR3 is made up of 15 amino acids. With 3 bases removed from V and 5 bases from J, the gap between germline ends came to 16 bases. CDR3 nucleotide sequence: TGTGCCAGCAGTGAGATGGTCGGCAGATTATATGGCTACACCTTC. This codes for CASSEMVGRLYGYTF.

This clone showed up just once. The V call is TRBV6-5, the J call TRBJ1-6; D unresolved. The CDR3 totals 14 residues. The germline CDR1 and CDR2 sequences are MNHEY and SVGAGI. Trimming removed 0 bases from V and 14 bases from J, with 14 bases in between. The CDR3: CASSYSRFGWALHF. The DNA of the CDR3 is TGTGCCAGCAGTTACTCGAGGTTCGGTTGGGCCCTCCACTTT.

The chain is built from TRBV2 and TRBJ2-7; the match to TRBD1 covers 10 bases. V lost 2 bases, J lost 0 bases, and 1 base stayed unmatched. Looked up from germline, CDR1 is SNHLY and CDR2 is FYNNEI. The CDR3 covers 15 residues. The CDR3 loop reads CASSERDRGSYEQYF. In nucleotides, the CDR3 is TGTGCCAGCAGTGAAAGGGACAGGGGCTCCTACGAGCAGTACTTC.